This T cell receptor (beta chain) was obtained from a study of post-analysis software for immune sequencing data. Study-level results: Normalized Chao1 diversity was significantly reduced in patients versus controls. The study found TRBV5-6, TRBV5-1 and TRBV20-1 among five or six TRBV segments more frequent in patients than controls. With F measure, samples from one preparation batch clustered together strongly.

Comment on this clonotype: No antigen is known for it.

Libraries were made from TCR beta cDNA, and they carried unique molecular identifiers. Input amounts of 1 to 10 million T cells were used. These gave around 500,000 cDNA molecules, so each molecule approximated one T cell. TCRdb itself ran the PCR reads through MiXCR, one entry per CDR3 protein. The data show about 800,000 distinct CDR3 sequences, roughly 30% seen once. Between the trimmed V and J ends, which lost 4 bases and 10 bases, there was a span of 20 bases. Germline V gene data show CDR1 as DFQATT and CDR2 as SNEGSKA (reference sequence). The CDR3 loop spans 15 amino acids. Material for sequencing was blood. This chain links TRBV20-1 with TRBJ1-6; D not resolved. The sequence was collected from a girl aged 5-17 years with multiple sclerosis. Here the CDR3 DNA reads TGCAGTGCTACAAACCAGTCTTTTTTGAGCTCACCCCTCCACTTT. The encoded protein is CSATNQSFLSSPLHF.